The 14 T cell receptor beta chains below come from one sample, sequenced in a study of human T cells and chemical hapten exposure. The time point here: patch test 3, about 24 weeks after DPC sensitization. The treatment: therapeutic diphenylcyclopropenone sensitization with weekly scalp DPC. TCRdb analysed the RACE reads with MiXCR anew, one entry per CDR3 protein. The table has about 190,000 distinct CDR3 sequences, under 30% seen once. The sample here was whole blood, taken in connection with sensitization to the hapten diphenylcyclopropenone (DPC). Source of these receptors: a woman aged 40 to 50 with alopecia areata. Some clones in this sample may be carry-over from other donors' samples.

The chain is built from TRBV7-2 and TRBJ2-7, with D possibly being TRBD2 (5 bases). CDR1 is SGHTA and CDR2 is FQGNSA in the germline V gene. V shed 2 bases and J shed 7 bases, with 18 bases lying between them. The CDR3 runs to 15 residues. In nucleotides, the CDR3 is TGTGCCAGCAGCTTAACGGTTGCTCACTCGGGAGAGCAGTACTTC. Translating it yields CASSLTVAHSGEQYF.

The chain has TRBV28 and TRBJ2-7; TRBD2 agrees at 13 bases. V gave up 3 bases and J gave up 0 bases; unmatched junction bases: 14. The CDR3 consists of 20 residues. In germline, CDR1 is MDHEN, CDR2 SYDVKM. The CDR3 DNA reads TGTGCCAGCAGTTTCCCTCCGGGACTAGCGGGGAAAAGGAGCTCCTACGAGCAGTACTTC. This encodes CASSFPPGLAGKRSSYEQYF.

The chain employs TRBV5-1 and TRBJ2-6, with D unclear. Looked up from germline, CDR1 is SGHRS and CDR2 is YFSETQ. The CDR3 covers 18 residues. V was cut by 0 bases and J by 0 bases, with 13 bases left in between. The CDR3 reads CASSLEGGRSSGANVLTF. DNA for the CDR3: TGCGCCAGCAGCTTGGAGGGCGGCAGGAGCTCTGGGGCCAACGTCCTGACTTTC. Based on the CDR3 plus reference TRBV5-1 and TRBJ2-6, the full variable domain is KAGVTQTPRYLIKTRGQQVTLSCSPISGHRSVSWYQQTPGQGLQFLFEYFSETQRNKGNFPGRFSGRQFSNSRSEMNVSTLELGDSALYLCASSLEGGRSSGANVLTFGAGSRLTVL.

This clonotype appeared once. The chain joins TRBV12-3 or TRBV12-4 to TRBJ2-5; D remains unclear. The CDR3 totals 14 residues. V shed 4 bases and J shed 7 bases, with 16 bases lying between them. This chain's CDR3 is CASSYLARHGTQYF. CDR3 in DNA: TGTGCCAGCAGTTATCTCGCCAGACACGGGACCCAGTACTTC.

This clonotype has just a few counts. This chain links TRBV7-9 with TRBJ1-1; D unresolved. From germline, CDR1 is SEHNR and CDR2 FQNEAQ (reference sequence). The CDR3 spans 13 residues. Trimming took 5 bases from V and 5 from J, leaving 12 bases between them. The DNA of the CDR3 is TGTGCCAGCAGCCGAAGAGACTTGACTGAAGCTTTCTTT. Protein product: CASSRRDLTEAFF.

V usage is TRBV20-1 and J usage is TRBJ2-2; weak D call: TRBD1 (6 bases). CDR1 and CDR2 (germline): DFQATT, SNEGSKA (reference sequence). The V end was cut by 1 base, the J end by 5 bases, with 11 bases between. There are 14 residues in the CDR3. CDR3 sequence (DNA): TGCAGTGCTAGAGTCGGGACAATAACCGGGGAGCTGTTTTTT. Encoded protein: CSARVGTITGELFF.

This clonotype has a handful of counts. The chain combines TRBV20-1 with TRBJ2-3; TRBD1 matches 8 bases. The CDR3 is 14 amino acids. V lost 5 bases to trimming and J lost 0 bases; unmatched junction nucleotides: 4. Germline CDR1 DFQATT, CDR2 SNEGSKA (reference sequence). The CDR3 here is CSALGQASTDTQYF. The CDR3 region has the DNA TGCAGTGCTTTGGGACAGGCCAGCACAGATACGCAGTATTTT.

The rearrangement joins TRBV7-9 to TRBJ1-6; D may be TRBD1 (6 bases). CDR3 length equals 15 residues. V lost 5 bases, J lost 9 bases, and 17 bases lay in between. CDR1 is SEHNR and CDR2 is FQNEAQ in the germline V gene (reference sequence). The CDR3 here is CASSPTGGQSSPLHF. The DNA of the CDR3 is TGTGCCAGCAGCCCAACGGGGGGGCAGAGTTCACCCCTCCACTTT.

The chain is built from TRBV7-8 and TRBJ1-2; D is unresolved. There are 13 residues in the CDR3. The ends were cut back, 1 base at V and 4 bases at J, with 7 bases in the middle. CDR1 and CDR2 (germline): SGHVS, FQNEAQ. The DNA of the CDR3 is TGTGCCAGCAGCTTAGGAGACCGCTATGGCTACACCTTC. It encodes CASSLGDRYGYTF. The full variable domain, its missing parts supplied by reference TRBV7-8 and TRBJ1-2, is GAGVSQSPRYKVAKRGQDVALRCDPISGHVSLFWYQQALGQGPEFLTYFQNEAQLDKSGLPSDRFFAERPEGSVSTLKIQRTQQEDSAVYLCASSLGDRYGYTFGSGTRLTVV.

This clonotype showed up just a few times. As DNA, the CDR3 is TGTGCCAGCAGTTACGGGTTTATTGCAGGTTCAAATTCACCCCTCCACTTT. This codes for CASSYGFIAGSNSPLHF. V gene TRBV6-6 combines with J gene TRBJ1-6; D gene unclear. Trimming left V 2 bases short and J 7 bases short, with 18 bases between. The CDR3 consists of 17 residues. The germline V gene has CDR1 MNHNY and CDR2 SVGAGI (reference sequence).

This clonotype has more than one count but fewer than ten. The CDR3 DNA is TGTGCCAGCAGCTTGGTCGGGGCCGGTGACATTCAGTACTTC. Its translation is CASSLVGAGDIQYF. V gene TRBV7-2 combines with J gene TRBJ2-4; the D gene could be TRBD1 or TRBD2 (5 bases each). Germline V CDR1 and CDR2: SGHTA, FQGNSA. The V end was cut by 3 bases, the J end by 8 bases, with 14 bases between. CDR3 length: 14 amino acids.

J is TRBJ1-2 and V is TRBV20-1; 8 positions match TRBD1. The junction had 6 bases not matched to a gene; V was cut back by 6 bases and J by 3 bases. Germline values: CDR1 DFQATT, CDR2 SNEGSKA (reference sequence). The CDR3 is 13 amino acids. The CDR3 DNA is TGCAGTGCCCCCCGGACAGGGTACTATGGCTACACCTTC. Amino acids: CSAPRTGYYGYTF.

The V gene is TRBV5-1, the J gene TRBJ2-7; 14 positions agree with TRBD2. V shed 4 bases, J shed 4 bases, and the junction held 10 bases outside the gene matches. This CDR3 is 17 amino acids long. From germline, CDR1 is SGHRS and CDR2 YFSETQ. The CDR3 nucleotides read TGCGCCAGCAGCCCTGGTGGGACTAGCGGGAGTAAGTACGAGCAGTACTTC. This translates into CASSPGGTSGSKYEQYF.

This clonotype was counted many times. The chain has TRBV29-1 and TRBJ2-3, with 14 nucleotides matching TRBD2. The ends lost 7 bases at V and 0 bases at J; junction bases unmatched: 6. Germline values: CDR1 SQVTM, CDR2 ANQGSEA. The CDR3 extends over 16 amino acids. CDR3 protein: CSAEGLAGASTDTQYF. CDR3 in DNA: TGCAGCGCCGAGGGACTAGCGGGGGCTAGCACAGATACGCAGTATTTT.